Listed here are 15 T cell receptor beta chains from one sample, sequenced in a study of patients and donors after allogeneic stem cell transplantation. TCRdb re-analysed the RT-PCR reads in MiXCR, keeping a single row per CDR3 protein. Counted here are about a million distinct CDR3 sequences, roughly 18% occurring once; the ten biggest clones make up approximately 5.9%. Sequenced input: blood, either unsorted or a sorted T cell fraction (not recorded which). The receptors were sampled from a human donor who was either an allogeneic HSCT recipient or a stem cell or donor lymphocyte infusion donor (not recorded which). It is not recorded whose cells these are; they may come from a transplant donor.

V and J are TRBV19 and TRBJ1-5; 9 bases align to TRBD1. CDR3 length: 15 residues. The germline V gene has CDR1 LNHDA and CDR2 SQIVND (reference sequence). J was trimmed by 9 bases and V by 1 base; bases with no gene match: 7. The chain's CDR3 is CASSIGDRALTPQHF. The DNA of the CDR3 is TGTGCCAGTAGTATAGGGGACAGGGCCTTGACGCCCCAGCATTTT.

This sequence joins TRBV6-1 and TRBJ1-6; D remains ambiguous. CDR3 size: 14 residues. Germline CDR1 MNHNS, CDR2 SASEGT. V was shortened by 4 bases and J by 5 bases, with 9 bases between the two germline ends. CDR3 residues: CASSVRSHNSPLHF. In DNA form, the CDR3 reads TGTGCCAGCAGTGTAAGGAGCCATAATTCACCCCTCCACTTT.

This clonotype was detected a few times. The chain uses TRBV5-1 and TRBJ2-5; D call uncertain. The CDR3 is 16 residues long. The V gene lost 1 base and the J gene lost 5 bases, with 18 bases spanning the gap. Germline lookup yields CDR1 SGHRS and CDR2 YFSETQ. The CDR3 sequence is CASSLLPTSKVETQYF. CDR3 nucleotide sequence: TGCGCCAGCAGCTTGCTGCCAACCTCTAAGGTGGAGACCCAGTACTTC.

The rearrangement joins TRBV4-2 to TRBJ1-1; perhaps TRBD1 as D (6 bases). Per germline, CDR1 LGHNA and CDR2 YNFKEQ. Trimming stripped 3 bases from V and 4 bases from J, with 12 bases between. The CDR3 spans 14 residues. The CDR3, as DNA: TGTGCCAGCAGCCATTCGGACAGAGTCACTGAAGCTTTCTTT. Its protein is CASSHSDRVTEAFF.

The chain couples TRBV5-1 to TRBJ2-1, with TRBD2 matching 8 bases. CDR1 SGHRS and CDR2 YFSETQ come from the germline V gene. The V and J ends lost 3 bases and 10 bases, in that order; junction bases with no gene match: 3. The CDR3 spans 12 residues. The CDR3 region has the DNA TGCGCCAGCAGCTCTACTAGCGGAGAGCAGTTCTTC. Translated, it gives CASSSTSGEQFF.

The rearrangement links TRBV20-1 to TRBJ2-1; TRBD2 matches at 8 bases. Germline CDR1 is DFQATT and CDR2 is SNEGSKA (reference sequence). This CDR3 is 16 amino acids long. V lost 1 base, J lost 6 bases, and 11 bases stayed unmatched. The CDR3 sequence: CSARGLKRGPGNEQFF. CDR3 DNA sequence: TGCAGTGCTAGAGGCCTCAAGCGGGGGCCGGGCAATGAGCAGTTCTTC.

In its sample, this clonotype was seen a few times. This chain connects TRBV9 to TRBJ2-1, with 11 positions matching TRBD2. V lost 5 bases, J lost 8 bases, and 9 bases stayed unmatched. The CDR3 is 15 amino acids. The germline CDR1 and CDR2 sequences are SGDLS and YYNGEE. DNA of the CDR3: TGTGCCAGCAGGTTTCGACTAGCGGGAAACTATGAGCAGTTCTTC. Protein: CASRFRLAGNYEQFF. Filled out from reference TRBV9 and TRBJ2-1, the complete variable domain reads DSGVTQTPKHLITATGQRVTLRCSPRSGDLSVYWYQQSLDQGLQFLIQYYNGEERAKGNILERFSAQQFPDLHSELNLSSLELGDSALYFCASRFRLAGNYEQFFGPGTRLTVL.

This chain joins TRBV18 and TRBJ2-7; tentative D call: TRBD1 (6 bases). The V gene's germline CDR1 is KGHSH and CDR2 LQKENI. The CDR3 sequence is 15 residues long. Between the trimmed V and J ends, which lost 2 bases and 6 bases, there was a span of 17 bases. CDR3 nucleotides: TGTGCCAGCTCACCAGGCAGGGGATCGCCAACCGAGCAGTACTTC. It is translated as CASSPGRGSPTEQYF.

This chain joins TRBV6-5 and TRBJ2-2; 9 positions agree with TRBD1. Losses at the gene ends were 2 bases for V and 0 bases for J; bases not matched to a gene: 4. CDR3 length: 17 amino acids. CDR1 MNHEY and CDR2 SVGAGI come from the germline V gene. This CDR3 is CASSYVQGAANTGELFF. The CDR3 DNA reads TGTGCCAGCAGTTACGTACAGGGGGCGGCGAACACCGGGGAGCTGTTTTTT.

This clonotype was seen only a few times. The rearrangement links TRBV20-1 to TRBJ1-5, with no clear D. This CDR3 has 14 amino acids. Trimming took off 3 bases at V and 4 bases at J, with 13 bases between the two ends. In germline, CDR1 is DFQATT, CDR2 SNEGSKA (reference sequence). CDR3 amino acids: CSASGRTINQPQHF. DNA for the CDR3: TGCAGTGCTAGTGGAAGGACCATTAATCAGCCCCAGCATTTT.

The rearrangement links TRBV7-8 to TRBJ2-2; D may match TRBD1 or TRBD2 (5 bases each). Germline CDR1 SGHVS, CDR2 FQNEAQ. V lost 4 bases and J lost 5, with 17 bases in between. The CDR3 loop spans 16 amino acids. The chain's CDR3 is CASSYITRKGTGELFF. The DNA of the CDR3 is TGTGCCAGCAGCTATATTACTAGAAAGGGGACCGGGGAGCTGTTTTTT.

This clonotype was counted only a few times. The chain has TRBV7-2 and TRBJ1-6; the match to TRBD1 covers 10 bases. J lost 7 bases, V lost 5 bases, and 5 bases had no gene match. Germline CDR1 SGHTA, CDR2 FQGNSA. There are 15 residues in the CDR3. CDR3: CASSTRQGANSPLHF. CDR3 in DNA: TGTGCCAGCAGCACCAGACAGGGGGCGAATTCACCCCTCCACTTT. The complete variable domain, with remaining parts taken from reference TRBV7-2 and TRBJ1-6, reads GAGVSQSPSNKVTEKGKDVELRCDPISGHTALYWYRQSLGQGLEFLIYFQGNSAPDKSGLPSDRFSAERTGGSVSTLTIQRTQQEDSAVYLCASSTRQGANSPLHFGNGTRLTVT.

This clonotype has a handful of counts. The chain uses TRBV5-1 and TRBJ2-5; a possible D gene is TRBD2 (6 bases). The CDR3 has 14 amino acids. V was trimmed by 10 bases and J by 5 bases, leaving 21 bases between them. Per the germline V gene, CDR1 is SGHRS and CDR2 is YFSETQ. DNA of the CDR3: TGCGCCTCGGCTCTAGCGAAACGGGGGGAGACCCAGTACTTC. Amino acids: CASALAKRGETQYF.

The V call is TRBV28, the J call TRBJ2-1; 7 bases are a match to TRBD2. Germline V gene lookup returns CDR1 MDHEN and CDR2 SYDVKM. CDR3 length: 15 residues. J lost 2 bases, V lost 6 bases, and 7 bases had no gene match. CDR3 amino acids: CASRRLADTYNEQFF. DNA for the CDR3: TGTGCCAGCAGAAGACTAGCCGATACCTACAATGAGCAGTTCTTC.

The chain employs TRBV24-1 and TRBJ2-7; D gene uncertain. The CDR3 spans 11 residues. From germline, CDR1 is KGHDR and CDR2 SFDVKD. Between the trimmed V and J ends, which lost 0 bases and 9 bases, there was a span of 5 bases. CDR3: CATSDLYRQYF. CDR3 sequence (DNA): TGTGCCACCAGTGATTTGTATCGGCAGTACTTC.